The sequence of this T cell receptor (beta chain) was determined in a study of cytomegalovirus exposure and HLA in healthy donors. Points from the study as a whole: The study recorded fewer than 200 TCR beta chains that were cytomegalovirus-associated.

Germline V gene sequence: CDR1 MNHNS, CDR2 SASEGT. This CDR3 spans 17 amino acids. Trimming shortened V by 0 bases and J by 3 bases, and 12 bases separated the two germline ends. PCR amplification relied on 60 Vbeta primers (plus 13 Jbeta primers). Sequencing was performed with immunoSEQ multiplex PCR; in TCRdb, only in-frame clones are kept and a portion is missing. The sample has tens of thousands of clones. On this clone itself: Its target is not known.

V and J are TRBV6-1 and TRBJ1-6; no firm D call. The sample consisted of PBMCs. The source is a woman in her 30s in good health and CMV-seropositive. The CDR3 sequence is CASSEAPRVRYNSPLHF. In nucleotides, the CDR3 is TGTGCCAGCAGTGAAGCCCCCCGGGTTCGCTATAATTCACCCCTCCACTTT.